This passage covers 8 T cell receptor beta chains from one sample sequenced in a study of T cells after yellow fever vaccination. TCRdb itself ran the 5' RACE reads through MiXCR, one entry per CDR3 protein. Altogether about 330,000 distinct CDR3 sequences are present, 8.1% being singletons, with the ten largest covering roughly a sixth. This specimen consisted of PBMCs, obtained about 49 days after the first yellow fever vaccination. Every receptor here comes from a man younger than 35 who received the YFV17D yellow fever vaccine.

This clonotype was seen more than once but under ten times. The V and J genes are TRBV10-1 and TRBJ2-1; D remains unclear. This CDR3 region has 15 residues. Germline V gene lookup returns CDR1 WNHNN and CDR2 SYGVQD (reference sequence). Trimming removed 0 bases at V and 8 bases at J, with 14 bases between. CDR3: CASSESGRVVDEQFF. CDR3 nucleotides: TGCGCCAGCAGTGAGTCCGGAAGGGTTGTCGATGAGCAGTTCTTC.

This sequence joins TRBV20-1 and TRBJ1-5, with D perhaps TRBD1 (6 bases). The CDR3 runs to 14 residues. V was trimmed by 5 bases and J by 4 bases, leaving 15 bases between them. Germline lookup yields CDR1 DFQATT and CDR2 SNEGSKA (reference sequence). In DNA, the CDR3 is TGCAGTGCTTCCCAAGACAGGAATAATCAGCCCCAGCATTTT. Amino acids: CSASQDRNNQPQHF.

The CDR3 DNA reads as TGTGCCAGCAGTGTACCGGAGACCCAGTACTTC. The encoded protein is CASSVPETQYF. The chain uses TRBV2 and TRBJ2-5; D remains ambiguous. CDR1 is SNHLY, CDR2 FYNNEI, per germline. This CDR3 is built from 11 residues. V was trimmed by 4 bases and J by 5 bases, leaving 5 bases between them.

The chain joins TRBV19 to TRBJ2-5, with D unresolved. CDR3 length equals 14 residues. Deletions cut 7 bases from V and 2 bases from J, with 14 bases between. Germline lookup yields CDR1 LNHDA and CDR2 SQIVND (reference sequence). The CDR3 region has the DNA TGTGCCAGTAAGAAGACCACCTTGCAAGAGACCCAGTACTTC. Its protein is CASKKTTLQETQYF. The complete variable domain, with remaining parts taken from reference TRBV19 and TRBJ2-5, reads DGGITQSPKYLFRKEGQNVTLSCEQNLNHDAMYWYRQDPGQGLRLIYYSQIVNDFQKGDIAEGYSVSREKKESFPLTVTSAQKNPTAFYLCASKKTTLQETQYFGPGTRLLVL.

This chain uses TRBV29-1 with TRBJ1-1; perhaps TRBD1 as D (5 bases). V shed 6 bases and J shed 2 bases, with 16 bases lying between them. This CDR3 spans 14 amino acids. Germline CDR1 reads SQVTM; CDR2 reads ANQGSEA. The CDR3 DNA reads as TGCAGCGTCCCGCCCGGGGGGATCAACACTGAAGCTTTCTTT. The encoded protein is CSVPPGGINTEAFF. Supplemented by reference TRBV29-1 and TRBJ1-1, the full variable domain reads SAVISQKPSRDICQRGTSLTIQCQVDSQVTMMFWYRQQPGQSLTLIATANQGSEATYESGFVIDKFPISRPNLTFSTLTVSNMSPEDSSIYLCSVPPGGINTEAFFGQGTRLTVV.

The CDR3 nucleotides are TGTGCCATCAGTGACCCTCAGGGGTACGAGCAGTACGTC. This encodes CAISDPQGYEQYV. The chain links TRBV10-3 to TRBJ2-7; TRBD1 might be the D (6 bases). The V gene's germline CDR1 is ENHRY and CDR2 SYGVKD. Deletions cut 3 bases from V and 4 bases from J, with 10 bases between. The CDR3 spans 13 residues.

CDR3 sequence (DNA): TGCGCCAGCAGCCAAGAAGTCAGCGGGGGAACCTACGAGCAGTACTTC. Translated: CASSQEVSGGTYEQYF. The V gene is TRBV4-3, the J gene TRBJ2-7; 8 nucleotides match TRBD2. The germline V gene encodes CDR1 LGHNA and CDR2 YSLEER. Unmatched junction bases numbered 6, after V lost 0 bases and J lost 2 bases. The CDR3 is 16 amino acids.

The chain links TRBV12-5 to TRBJ1-1, with D tentatively TRBD1 (5 bases). This CDR3 spans 15 amino acids. Looked up from germline, CDR1 is LGHNT and CDR2 is FRNRAP. V was clipped by 6 bases and J by 1 base, with 15 bases between them. CDR3 sequence (DNA): TGTGCTAGTGGCGCCTCGACAGCAAAGAACACTGAAGCTTTCTTT. Protein product: CASGASTAKNTEAFF.